The 2 T cell receptor beta chains below come from one sample, sequenced in a study of PD-1 blockade in classical Hodgkin lymphoma. Profiling relied on immunoSEQ multiplex PCR, and the TCRdb table lists in-frame clones only, not all of them. Altogether about 19,000 clones are present, around three quarters being singletons, with the ten largest covering about 20%. The time point denotes: cycle 4 day 1 (C4D1), after 6 weeks of nivolumab. Each patient's relapse followed autologous stem cell transplantation, and brentuximab vedotin exposure varied. The sample here was peripheral blood mononuclear cells (PBMCs), taken before the fourth cycle of nivolumab. The receptors derive from a human donor with classical Hodgkin lymphoma.

The chain uses TRBV5-6 and TRBJ2-7; D perhaps matches TRBD1 (5 bases). Germline assignment: CDR1 SGHDT and CDR2 YYEEEE. This CDR3 is 15 amino acids long. Trimming cost V 4 bases and J 3 bases, with 17 bases left between them. The CDR3 loop reads CASSPDIGVSYEQYF. The CDR3 nucleotides are TGTGCCAGCAGCCCCGACATAGGGGTAAGCTACGAGCAGTACTTC.

The J gene is TRBJ2-3, the V gene TRBV7-2, with 12 nucleotides matching TRBD2. This CDR3 contains 16 residues. Losses at the gene ends were 3 bases for V and 1 base for J; bases not matched to a gene: 2. From germline, CDR1 is SGHTA and CDR2 FQGNSA. CDR3 coding DNA: TGTGCCAGCAGCTTTAGGACTAGCGGGGGCACAGATACGCAGTATTTT. Encoded protein: CASSFRTSGGTDTQYF.